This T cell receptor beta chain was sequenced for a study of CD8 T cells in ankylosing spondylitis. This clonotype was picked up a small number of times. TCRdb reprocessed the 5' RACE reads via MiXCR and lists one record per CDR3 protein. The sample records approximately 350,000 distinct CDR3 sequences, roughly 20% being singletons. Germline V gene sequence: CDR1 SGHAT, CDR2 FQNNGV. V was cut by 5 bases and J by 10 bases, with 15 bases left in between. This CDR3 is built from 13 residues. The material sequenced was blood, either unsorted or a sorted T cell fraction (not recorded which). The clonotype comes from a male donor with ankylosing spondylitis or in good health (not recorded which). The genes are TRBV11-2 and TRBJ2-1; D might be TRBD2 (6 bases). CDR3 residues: CASSRGGDREQFF. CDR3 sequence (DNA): TGTGCCAGCAGCCGGGGCGGGGATCGAGAGCAGTTCTTC.